These 30 T cell receptor beta chains share one sample of origin, sequenced in a study of metastatic and nonmetastatic thyroid tumors. TCRdb reassembled clones from the PCR reads with MiXCR. The sample comprises 15,000 to 20,000 clones, 22% of which are singletons, and 10% rests with the top ten. Every patient was untreated before thyroid surgery. The sequenced sample was tumor tissue. The receptors were gathered from a male donor with papillary thyroid cancer or a benign thyroid nodule (not recorded which). Some clones in this sample may be carry-over from other donors' samples.

In its sample, this clone was seen a few times. The junction departs from germline at one end; a sequencing error may be responsible. CDR3 in amino acids: CASTTDPSGSLLGGTHFF. CDR3 DNA sequence: TGTGCCAGCACCACCGACCCTAGCGGGAGCCTCCTTGGCGGTACGCATTTTTTT. The chain couples TRBV11-1 to TRBJ2-3; 10 nucleotides agree with TRBD2. The CDR3 runs to 18 residues. Germline V gives CDR1 SGHAT, CDR2 FQDESV (reference sequence).

Judged by abundance, this clone is medium-sized. The identical CDR3 is also encoded by other nucleotide sequences in the sample. The chain has TRBV6-1 and TRBJ2-7; possibly TRBD1 or TRBD2 for D (6 bases each). Germline loops: CDR1 MNHNS, CDR2 SASEGT. The CDR3 runs to 14 residues. Trimming took off 4 bases at V and 5 bases at J, with 15 bases between the two ends. CDR3 nucleotide sequence: TGTGCCAGCAGTGGGCACAGGGAGGTCAACGAGCAGTACTTC. Protein: CASSGHREVNEQYF.

There are many counts of this clone. The chain couples TRBV19 to TRBJ2-1; TRBD2 matches 9 bases. Germline values: CDR1 LNHDA, CDR2 SQIVND (reference sequence). V lost 9 bases to trimming and J lost 5 bases; unmatched junction nucleotides: 8. There are 14 residues in the CDR3. The CDR3 bases are TGTGCCAGCAACCTACGACTAGCGGACAATGAGCAGTTCTTC. It codes for CASNLRLADNEQFF.

This clone has only a few counts. This chain uses TRBV15 with TRBJ2-1, with 8 bases identical to TRBD2. This CDR3 spans 16 amino acids. V dropped 3 bases and J dropped 5; count of bases not matched to a gene: 9. Germline CDR1 and CDR2: LNHNV and YYDKDF (reference sequence). Here the CDR3 DNA reads TGTGCCACCAGCAGCGGGAGGGCCTTTTGGGACAATGAGCAGTTCTTC. This encodes CATSSGRAFWDNEQFF.

In its sample, this clone ranks as medium-sized. This chain connects TRBV12-3 or TRBV12-4 to TRBJ2-7; D is unclear. The V end was cut by 0 bases, the J end by 2 bases, with 8 bases between. The CDR3 length is 14 residues. CDR3: CASSLAQGPYEQYF. DNA for the CDR3: TGTGCCAGCAGTTTAGCGCAAGGCCCCTACGAGCAGTACTTC.

The sample holds a few counts of this clone. The V gene is TRBV6-1, the J gene TRBJ2-7; possibly TRBD1 for D (6 bases). Germline CDR1 is MNHNS and CDR2 is SASEGT. V was trimmed by 7 bases and J by 2 bases, leaving 21 bases between them. The CDR3 extends over 16 amino acids. Here the CDR3 reads CASNSRDMERTYEQYF. The CDR3 nucleotides read TGTGCCAGCAACTCCCGGGACATGGAGCGGACCTACGAGCAGTACTTC.

This clone appeared many times. The chain joins TRBV11-1 to TRBJ2-1; TRBD1 might be the D (6 bases). Germline CDR1 reads SGHAT; CDR2 reads FQDESV (reference sequence). The CDR3 extends over 16 amino acids. The germline V and J ends were trimmed by 3 bases and 6 bases, with 18 bases remaining between them. This CDR3 reads CASSLAGTLKGNEQFF. CDR3 in DNA: TGTGCCAGCAGCTTGGCCGGGACACTCAAAGGCAATGAGCAGTTCTTC.

This clone has a handful of counts. The chain uses TRBV11-1 and TRBJ2-2; maybe TRBD1 (6 bases). CDR1 is SGHAT, CDR2 FQDESV, per germline (reference sequence). The CDR3 runs to 16 residues. Trimming pared 5 bases from V and 0 bases from J, leaving 13 bases between. As DNA, the CDR3 is TGTGCCAGCAGCCGAGCAGGGGCATCGAACACCGGGGAGCTGTTTTTT. This codes for CASSRAGASNTGELFF. The full variable domain, with the rest looked up from reference TRBV11-1 and TRBJ2-2, is EAEVAQSPRYKITEKSQAVAFWCDPISGHATLYWYRQILGQGPELLVQFQDESVVDDSQLPKDRFSAERLKGVDSTLKIQPAELGDSAMYLCASSRAGASNTGELFFGEGSRLTVL.

This clone was picked up many times. This sequence joins TRBV4-1 and TRBJ2-7; 10 positions match TRBD2. The V segment lost 1 base and the J segment 3 bases; nucleotides outside the gene matches: 3. Per the germline V gene, CDR1 is MGHRA and CDR2 is YSYEKL. CDR3 length: 15 amino acids. DNA of the CDR3: TGCGCCAGCAGCCAAGGTACTAGCGGGATCTACGAGCAGTACTTC. Translation gives CASSQGTSGIYEQYF.

There are many counts of this clone. This chain uses TRBV3-1 with TRBJ2-5; TRBD2 might be the D (7 bases). V gave up 1 base and J gave up 5 bases, with 11 bases separating them. Germline CDR1 and CDR2: LGHDT and YNNKEL (reference sequence). CDR3 length: 14 amino acids. CDR3 DNA sequence: TGTGCCAGCAGCCAAGTGCGGGGGCTGGAGACCCAGTACTTC. The encoded protein is CASSQVRGLETQYF.

The rearrangement joins TRBV30 to TRBJ2-7; D perhaps matches TRBD2 (6 bases). CDR1 is GTSNPN, CDR2 SVGIG, per germline (reference sequence). Trimming left V 1 base short and J 7 bases short, with 14 bases between. The CDR3 is made up of 13 amino acids. This CDR3 is CAWSGLVMGEQYF. CDR3 coding DNA: TGTGCCTGGAGTGGACTAGTTATGGGGGAGCAGTACTTC. Full variable domain (missing parts from reference TRBV30 and TRBJ2-7): SQTIHQWPATLVQPVGSPLSLECTVEGTSNPNLYWYRQAAGRGLQLLFYSVGIGQISSEVPQNLSASRPQDRQFILSSKKLLLSDSGFYLCAWSGLVMGEQYFGPGTRLTVT.

This clone is medium-sized (0.01 to 0.1%) within its sample. J is TRBJ1-2 and V is TRBV19, with D tentatively TRBD1 (5 bases). The CDR3 extends over 15 amino acids. V gave up 0 bases and J gave up 4 bases, with 12 bases separating them. The germline gives CDR1 LNHDA, CDR2 SQIVND (reference sequence). The CDR3 coding sequence is TGTGCCAGTAGTATAGATCAACAGGTCTCCTATGGCTACACCTTC. Its translation is CASSIDQQVSYGYTF.

This clone was seen a handful of times. Given a much more abundant clone one base away, this may be a read error. At the DNA level, this CDR3 is encoded by other sequences in the same sample as well. The rearrangement links TRBV2 to TRBJ2-5; 7 bases align to TRBD1. CDR1 SNHLY and CDR2 FYNNEI come from the germline V gene. The CDR3 is 14 amino acids. CDR3 residues: CASGDRDVQETQYF. The CDR3 nucleotides are TGTGCCAGCGGCGACAGGGATGTCCAAGAGACTCAGTACTTC. The variable domain in full, with the rest retrieved from reference TRBV2 and TRBJ2-5, is EPEVTQTPSHQVTQMGQEVILRCVPISNHLYFYWYRQILGQKVEFLVSFYNNEISEKSEIFDDQFSVERPDGSNFTLKIRSTKLEDSAMYFCASGDRDVQETQYFGPGTRLLVL.

This clone was seen repeatedly, ten times or more. The J gene is TRBJ1-1, the V gene TRBV15; D is perhaps TRBD1 (5 bases). The CDR3 has 13 amino acids. Trimming stripped 3 bases from V and 2 bases from J, with 7 bases between. Germline loops: CDR1 LNHNV, CDR2 YYDKDF (reference sequence). The CDR3 sequence: CATSSTGNTEAFF. In DNA, the CDR3 is TGTGCCACCAGCAGCACAGGTAACACTGAAGCTTTCTTT.

This clone was counted a single time. V and J are TRBV30 and TRBJ1-1; D unclear. Germline assignment: CDR1 GTSNPN and CDR2 SVGIG (reference sequence). There are 13 residues in the CDR3. V was pared by 0 bases and J by 1 base, with 6 bases between. CDR3: CAWSVLQNTEAFF. As DNA, the CDR3 is TGTGCCTGGAGTGTCCTACAGAACACTGAAGCTTTCTTT.

Of note for this clone: One end of the junction is discordant with germline, which a read error may explain. The chain combines TRBV6-9 with TRBJ2-3, with 9 bases fitting TRBD2. The CDR3 has 17 amino acids. In germline, CDR1 is MNHGY, CDR2 SVAAGI. As DNA, the CDR3 is TGTGCCATCTGTTACCTCCCCGGGCGGGAGGGCACAGATACGCAGTTTTTT. It yields the protein CAICYLPGREGTDTQFF.

This clone showed up just a few times. The gene calls are TRBV28 and TRBJ2-5; 11 bases agree with TRBD2. Germline V lookup: CDR1 MDHEN, CDR2 SYDVKM. The CDR3 is made up of 16 amino acids. Losses at the gene ends were 7 bases for V and 7 bases for J; bases not matched to a gene: 14. In DNA form, the CDR3 reads TGTGCCAGCATGCCCGCCCTAGCGGGAGGTTGGGGGACCCAGTACTTC. This gives the protein CASMPALAGGWGTQYF. The full variable domain, rest sourced from reference TRBV28 and TRBJ2-5, is DVKVTQSSRYLVKRTGEKVFLECVQDMDHENMFWYRQDPGLGLRLIYFSYDVKMKEKGDIPEGYSVSREKKERFSLILESASTNQTSMYLCASMPALAGGWGTQYFGPGTRLLVL.

This clone was found a few times. The chain employs TRBV19 and TRBJ2-5, with D possibly TRBD2 on 6 matching bases. This CDR3 spans 15 amino acids. Trimming stripped 1 base from V and 5 bases from J, with 14 bases between. Per the germline V gene, CDR1 is LNHDA and CDR2 is SQIVND (reference sequence). The CDR3 spells CASSIGRGGGETQYF. CDR3 in DNA: TGTGCCAGTAGTATAGGTAGGGGAGGTGGGGAGACCCAGTACTTC.

By its share, this clone is medium-sized. This chain links TRBV2 with TRBJ2-7; D unresolved. The V and J ends lost 5 bases and 1 base respectively, with 6 bases between them. Germline CDR1 SNHLY, CDR2 FYNNEI. The CDR3 sequence is 12 residues long. CDR3 region: CASSPNSYEQYF. CDR3 nucleotides: TGTGCCAGCAGTCCCAATTCCTACGAGCAGTACTTC. The variable domain in full, with the rest retrieved from reference TRBV2 and TRBJ2-7, is EPEVTQTPSHQVTQMGQEVILRCVPISNHLYFYWYRQILGQKVEFLVSFYNNEISEKSEIFDDQFSVERPDGSNFTLKIRSTKLEDSAMYFCASSPNSYEQYFGPGTRLTVT.

This clone was seen many times. The chain joins TRBV18 to TRBJ2-1; a weak D match, TRBD1 (5 bases). The germline gives CDR1 KGHSH, CDR2 LQKENI. The CDR3 is 13 residues long. The ends were cut back, 2 bases at V and 9 bases at J, with 11 bases in the middle. The chain's CDR3 is CASSPDQGREQFF. The CDR3 nucleotides read TGTGCCAGCTCACCAGACCAGGGTCGTGAGCAGTTCTTC.

This clone was counted many times. The V and J genes are TRBV6-1 and TRBJ2-3; tentatively, D is TRBD1 or TRBD2 (6 bases each). Germline assignment: CDR1 MNHNS and CDR2 SASEGT. The CDR3 has 14 amino acids. The V end was cut by 6 bases, the J end by 4 bases, with 14 bases between. The CDR3 is CASSIGGGPDTQYF. CDR3 nucleotide sequence: TGTGCCAGCAGCATCGGGGGCGGCCCAGATACGCAGTATTTT.

This clone was recorded many times. This chain links TRBV28 with TRBJ2-7, with 13 bases identical to TRBD2. This CDR3 has 14 amino acids. V gave up 6 bases and J gave up 4 bases; unmatched junction bases: 3. Per the germline V gene, CDR1 is MDHEN and CDR2 is SYDVKM. The CDR3 protein is CASRGLAGSYEQYF. As DNA, the CDR3 is TGTGCCAGCAGGGGACTAGCGGGATCGTACGAGCAGTACTTC. The variable domain in full, completed from reference TRBV28 and TRBJ2-7, reads DVKVTQSSRYLVKRTGEKVFLECVQDMDHENMFWYRQDPGLGLRLIYFSYDVKMKEKGDIPEGYSVSREKKERFSLILESASTNQTSMYLCASRGLAGSYEQYFGPGTRLTVT.

In this sample, this clone is medium-sized. The chain employs TRBV28 and TRBJ2-7; tentative D call: TRBD2 (5 bases). Germline values: CDR1 MDHEN, CDR2 SYDVKM. The V end was cut by 8 bases, the J end by 0 bases, with 14 bases between. The CDR3 length is 14 residues. The CDR3 loop reads CASPPSGSSYEQYF. CDR3 in DNA: TGTGCCAGCCCTCCTAGTGGGAGCTCCTACGAGCAGTACTTC. Full variable domain (remainder filled in from reference TRBV28 and TRBJ2-7): DVKVTQSSRYLVKRTGEKVFLECVQDMDHENMFWYRQDPGLGLRLIYFSYDVKMKEKGDIPEGYSVSREKKERFSLILESASTNQTSMYLCASPPSGSSYEQYFGPGTRLTVT.

In this sample, this clone turned up a few times. The chain couples TRBV28 to TRBJ1-2, with D perhaps TRBD1 (6 bases). This CDR3 spans 16 amino acids. Germline CDR1 MDHEN, CDR2 SYDVKM. With 8 bases removed from V and 4 bases from J, the gap between germline ends came to 23 bases. DNA for the CDR3: TGTGCCAGCTTTTGGACGACACAGGGAGCGGGCTATGGCTACACCTTC. Encoded protein: CASFWTTQGAGYGYTF.

By share of the sample, this clone is medium-sized (0.01 to 0.1%). This chain uses TRBV4-3 with TRBJ2-6, with D tentatively TRBD1 (5 bases). With 0 bases removed from V and 0 bases from J, the gap between germline ends came to 12 bases. This CDR3 has 18 residues. CDR1 LGHNA and CDR2 YSLEER come from the germline V gene. The CDR3 bases are TGCGCCAGCAGCCAAGAGGGGCAGGCCTTCTCTGGGGCCAACGTCCTGACTTTC. It yields the protein CASSQEGQAFSGANVLTF.

This clone was observed many times. Within the sample, other DNA sequences also encode this same CDR3. This chain joins TRBV5-5 and TRBJ2-5, with TRBD1 as a possible D gene (5 bases). This CDR3 spans 14 amino acids. The V gene lost 0 bases and the J gene lost 4 bases, with 10 bases spanning the gap. The V gene's germline CDR1 is SGHKS and CDR2 YYEKEE (reference sequence). The CDR3: CASSLGAQGETQYF. The CDR3 bases are TGTGCCAGCAGCTTGGGAGCGCAGGGAGAGACCCAGTACTTC. The full variable domain, with the rest looked up from reference TRBV5-5 and TRBJ2-5, is DAGVTQSPTHLIKTRGQQVTLRCSPISGHKSVSWYQQVLGQGPQFIFQYYEKEERGRGNFPDRFSARQFPNYSSELNVNALLLGDSALYLCASSLGAQGETQYFGPGTRLLVL.

Judged by abundance, this clone is medium-sized (0.01 to 0.1%). CDR3 region: CASSQSDRRYGYTF. CDR3 coding DNA: TGCGCCAGCAGCCAAAGTGACAGACGTTATGGCTACACCTTC. The rearrangement uses TRBV4-3 and TRBJ1-2; perhaps TRBD1 as D (5 bases). V was cut by 2 bases and J by 5 bases, with 12 bases left in between. This CDR3 is 14 amino acids long. CDR1 and CDR2 from the germline V gene are LGHNA and YSLEER.

In its sample, this clone was seen many times. This same CDR3 is encoded by further DNA sequences in the sample. V and J are TRBV5-1 and TRBJ2-3; 8 bases are shared with TRBD2. The length of the CDR3 is 18 residues. Unmatched junction bases numbered 11, after V lost 0 bases and J lost 2 bases. Germline CDR1 reads SGHRS; CDR2 reads YFSETQ. The CDR3 loop is CASSLEGLAGGPTDTQYF. DNA for the CDR3: TGCGCCAGCAGCTTGGAAGGTTTGGCGGGAGGCCCCACAGATACGCAGTATTTT.

This clone appeared many times. This sequence joins TRBV18 and TRBJ2-1; 12 positions agree with TRBD2. V lost 4 bases and J lost 1; bases outside the gene matches: 2. Per germline, CDR1 KGHSH and CDR2 LQKENI. The CDR3 consists of 16 residues. The CDR3 is CASSLTSGGSYNEQFF. In DNA form, the CDR3 reads TGTGCCAGCTCACTTACTAGCGGGGGGTCCTACAATGAGCAGTTCTTC. The full variable domain, with the rest looked up from reference TRBV18 and TRBJ2-1, is NAGVMQNPRHLVRRRGQEARLRCSPMKGHSHVYWYRQLPEEGLKFMVYLQKENIIDESGMPKERFSAEFPKEGPSILRIQQVVRGDSAAYFCASSLTSGGSYNEQFFGPGTRLTVL.

This clone appeared many times. Just one base apart from a much larger clone, this may be a read error. The rearrangement joins TRBV7-3 to TRBJ2-1; D is possibly TRBD1 (5 bases). Trimming cost V 5 bases and J 12 bases, with 17 bases left between them. Germline lookup yields CDR1 SGHTA and CDR2 FQGTGA. This CDR3 has 13 residues. The CDR3 bases are TGTGCCAGCAGCCCATTTCAAGGGGTTGGGCAGTTCTTC. As protein: CASSPFQGVGQFF.